The clone carrying this T cell receptor (beta chain) showed up just a few times. Antigen specificity is unknown. Clones were read by immunoSEQ multiplex PCR, and TCRdb kept only the in-frame ones, dropping some. The sample holds fewer than 600,000 clones; 80% to 90% are singletons and the top ten take more than 1.5%. The treatment was: approximately 18 received Ad26.COV2.S at low or high dose, single or two shots; 5 received placebo; per-sample allocation not given. Material that was analyzed had been drawn on day 63 after the first vaccine or placebo injection. These data belong to a study of Ad26.COV2.S vaccination and SARS-CoV-2 variants. Study details: Ad26.COV2.S arm of COV1001 included the donor. Intramuscularly, Ad26.COV2.S was given either once or twice, 56 days apart.

Broader study findings: TCR breadth and depth analyses may have underestimated total T cell responses.

The clonotype comes from a person between 18 and 65 years old who received the Ad26.COV2.S COVID-19 vaccine or a placebo. The input for sequencing was peripheral blood, taken in a trial of Ad26.COV2.S vaccine versus placebo.

CDR3 protein: CASSFRGEQYF. Here the CDR3 DNA reads TGTGCCAGCAGCTTTCGGGGCGAGCAGTACTTC. The chain joins TRBV11-1 to TRBJ2-7; a possible D gene is TRBD2 (5 bases). The CDR3 runs to 11 residues. The ends were cut back, 3 bases at V and 6 bases at J, with 6 bases in the middle. The germline V gene has CDR1 SGHAT and CDR2 FQDESV (reference sequence).